The clone carrying this T cell receptor (beta chain) was observed at least ten times. Its cognate antigen is unknown. Time point indicated: healthy volunteer bleed at 6 weeks. Total RNA came from unfractionated whole blood. As originally analysed: Samples contained a median of roughly 96,000 TCRs, with a range of roughly 23,224 to 700,000. TCRdb reprocessed the RACE reads with MiXCR, giving one entry per CDR3 protein. For this entry, the V and J calls and clone size follow TCRdb and not the study's own pipeline. The sample contains 50,000 to 70,000 distinct CDR3 sequences, around 6.1% of which appear only once. This CDR3 is 16 amino acids long. Trimming left V 7 bases short and J 6 bases short, with 19 bases between. CDR1 is SEHNR, CDR2 FQNEAQ, per germline (reference sequence). The entry originates in a study of human T cells and chemical hapten exposure. Study outcomes and limitations: There was no change with DPC sensitization in TCRs above 1 in 1000 frequency.

Source material: whole blood. This clonotype originated in a female donor in good health. Some clones in this sample may be carry-over from other donors' samples. The rearrangement links TRBV7-9 to TRBJ1-6, with D unclear. The CDR3 here is CASTIRGPGSNSPLHF. For the CDR3, the DNA is TGTGCCAGCACCATCAGAGGTCCAGGAAGTAATTCACCCCTCCACTTT.